Below are 4 T cell receptor beta chains sequenced from a single sample in a study of Graves' ophthalmopathy and Graves' hyperthyroidism. Amplifying from RNA transcripts, the study obtained TCR beta CDR3 regions. The workflow started with a first-round RT-PCR run with HTBI primers and then moved on to a second-round multiplex PCR. From the multiplex PCR reads, TCRdb called clonotypes with MiXCR, one entry per CDR3 protein. Of roughly 600,000 distinct CDR3 sequences listed, about 35% are singletons. Sequencing was performed on peripheral blood or thyroid tissue (not recorded which). These receptors originate from an adult man with Graves' hyperthyroidism.

The rearrangement joins TRBV15 to TRBJ2-7; D remains unclear. V lost 1 base, J lost 3 bases, and 10 bases lay in between. Germline values: CDR1 LNHNV, CDR2 YYDKDF (reference sequence). This CDR3 spans 14 amino acids. CDR3 nucleotides: TGTGCCACCAGCAGAGCGCAGGAGTACTACGAGCAGTACTTC. Its protein product is CATSRAQEYYEQYF.

This clonotype was seen repeatedly, ten times or more. V usage is TRBV13 and J usage is TRBJ1-1; TRBD1 might be the D (5 bases). V gave up 10 bases and J gave up 5 bases, with 17 bases separating them. The CDR3 loop spans 13 amino acids. Germline CDR1 reads PRHDT; CDR2 reads FYEKMQ (reference sequence). The CDR3 is CATLNQGSTEAFF. The CDR3 DNA reads TGTGCCACCCTAAATCAGGGTTCAACTGAAGCTTTCTTT.

For this clonotype: A junction end diverges from the germline sequence, so it may reflect a read error. The chain is built from TRBV14 and TRBJ1-2, with D uncertain. Germline assignment: CDR1 SGHDN and CDR2 FVKESK. There are 13 residues in the CDR3. The CDR3 sequence is CASSQIGYYGYTF. In DNA, the CDR3 is TGCGCCAGCAGCCAAATAGGGTACTATGGCTACACCTTC.

This clonotype was detected many times. The V gene is TRBV13, the J gene TRBJ1-1; D not resolved. CDR3 length equals 14 residues. The V end was cut by 2 bases, the J end by 8 bases, with 15 bases between. CDR1 PRHDT and CDR2 FYEKMQ come from the germline V gene (reference sequence). CDR3 DNA sequence: TGTGCCAGCAGCTTATGGAACCGTCGGCCCGAAGCTTTCTTT. Translation: CASSLWNRRPEAFF.